These 27 T cell receptor beta chains came from one sample sequenced in a study of CD8 T cells in ankylosing spondylitis. Findings of the study overall: Seemingly characteristic of ankylosing spondylitis blood was a TCR beta motif consisting of several highly homologous variants.

No antigens are known for them. TCRdb called the 5' RACE reads again in MiXCR, with one record for every CDR3 protein. This sample has 200,000 to 250,000 distinct CDR3 sequences, with around 19% found just once. The sequenced sample was blood, either unsorted or a sorted T cell fraction (not recorded which). The origin of the receptors is a male donor with ankylosing spondylitis.

In this sample, this clonotype turned up many times. The chain couples TRBV4-1 to TRBJ1-1; D is uncertain. The CDR3 has 17 residues. CDR1 is MGHRA, CDR2 YSYEKL, per germline. Trimming stripped 1 base from V and 1 base from J, with 16 bases between. CDR3 residues: CASSQGSWYMRNTEAFF. CDR3 bases: TGCGCCAGCAGCCAAGGAAGCTGGTATATGCGGAACACTGAAGCTTTCTTT.

The sample holds a few counts of this clonotype. The rearrangement uses TRBV4-1 and TRBJ1-1; D may be TRBD1 (6 bases). V lost 4 bases and J lost 0, with 15 bases in between. The CDR3 has 16 residues. Germline V gives CDR1 MGHRA, CDR2 YSYEKL. CDR3 region: CASSLETGAMNTEAFF. CDR3 bases: TGCGCCAGCAGCCTCGAGACAGGTGCCATGAACACTGAAGCTTTCTTT.

This clonotype was counted between two and nine times. The chain combines TRBV12-3 or TRBV12-4 with TRBJ2-5; 9 positions agree with TRBD1. The V and J ends lost 5 bases and 9 bases, in that order; junction bases with no gene match: 10. The CDR3 spans 14 residues. In nucleotides, the CDR3 is TGTGCCAGCAGTCAGGGACAGGGCCGAGGTGCCCAGTACTTC. Translated, it gives CASSQGQGRGAQYF.

This clonotype was seen at least ten times. The chain links TRBV7-9 to TRBJ1-2; 8 bases fit TRBD1. The CDR3 consists of 13 residues. The V and J ends lost 8 bases and 3 bases, in that order; junction bases with no gene match: 5. CDR1 SEHNR and CDR2 FQNEAQ come from the germline V gene (reference sequence). The CDR3 is CASGQGVDYGYTF. In DNA, the CDR3 is TGTGCCAGCGGACAGGGTGTTGACTATGGCTACACCTTC.

V and J are TRBV28 and TRBJ2-7, with 9 bases identical to TRBD2. Germline CDR1 and CDR2: MDHEN and SYDVKM. The CDR3 runs to 16 residues. The ends lost 3 bases at V and 0 bases at J; junction bases unmatched: 6. The CDR3 region is CASSFRLSGSSYEQYF. As DNA, the CDR3 is TGTGCCAGCAGTTTCCGCCTTAGCGGGAGCTCCTACGAGCAGTACTTC.

V usage is TRBV7-9 and J usage is TRBJ2-7; D possibly corresponds to TRBD1 (5 bases). CDR1 and CDR2 (germline): SEHNR, FQNEAQ (reference sequence). This CDR3 is built from 16 residues. Trimming stripped 5 bases from V and 1 base from J, with 18 bases between. CDR3 in DNA: TGTGCCAGCAGCCACTCCCCGACAGACCCTTCCTACGAGCAGTACTTC. It encodes CASSHSPTDPSYEQYF.

This clonotype showed up just a few times. DNA of the CDR3: TGTGCCAGCAGCCCGAATTCCTGGGAGTTGGAGACCCAGTACTTC. The encoded protein is CASSPNSWELETQYF. The chain has TRBV7-2 and TRBJ2-5, with TRBD2 as a possible D gene (5 bases). The V gene's germline CDR1 is SGHTA and CDR2 FQGNSA. Trimming took 5 bases from V and 5 from J, leaving 18 bases between them. The CDR3 is made up of 15 amino acids.

This clonotype was counted between two and nine times. V and J are TRBV4-1 and TRBJ1-4; a possible D gene is TRBD1 (6 bases). From germline, CDR1 is MGHRA and CDR2 YSYEKL. Trimming took 4 bases from V and 6 from J, leaving 15 bases between them. The length of the CDR3 is 15 residues. CDR3 in amino acids: CASSPWSGGDEKLFF. The CDR3 nucleotides are TGCGCCAGCAGCCCCTGGTCTGGGGGCGATGAAAAACTGTTTTTT.

This clonotype was seen many times. This chain joins TRBV12-3 or TRBV12-4 and TRBJ2-7, with 7 bases that match TRBD1. This CDR3 region has 13 residues. The V segment lost 8 bases and the J segment 7 bases; nucleotides outside the gene matches: 11. Written as DNA, the CDR3 is TGTGCCAGCGGGGGAGACAGGGCAGATGAGCAGTACTTC. Amino acids: CASGGDRADEQYF.

V usage is TRBV12-5 and J usage is TRBJ2-7, with 11 positions matching TRBD1. This CDR3 has 17 residues. Germline lookup yields CDR1 LGHNT and CDR2 FRNRAP. Losses at the gene ends were 2 bases for V and 4 bases for J; bases not matched to a gene: 10. The CDR3 DNA follows: TGTGCTAGTGGTTTGCCCCCCGGACAGGGGGCGCGGTACGAGCAGTACTTC. Protein sequence: CASGLPPGQGARYEQYF.

The genes are TRBV5-5 and TRBJ2-7, with D perhaps TRBD1 (5 bases). The CDR3 loop spans 13 amino acids. The V and J ends lost 1 base and 4 bases respectively, with 9 bases between them. Germline V gene data show CDR1 as SGHKS and CDR2 as YYEKEE (reference sequence). The CDR3 protein is CASSLPGWYEQYF. The CDR3 nucleotides read TGTGCCAGCAGCTTGCCAGGGTGGTACGAGCAGTACTTC. Full variable domain (missing parts from reference TRBV5-5 and TRBJ2-7): DAGVTQSPTHLIKTRGQQVTLRCSPISGHKSVSWYQQVLGQGPQFIFQYYEKEERGRGNFPDRFSARQFPNYSSELNVNALLLGDSALYLCASSLPGWYEQYFGPGTRLTVT.

This clonotype has a count of ten or more. The chain has TRBV29-1 and TRBJ2-1, with TRBD2 matching 9 bases. CDR1 and CDR2 (germline): SQVTM, ANQGSEA. After removal of 3 bases from V and 4 bases from J, the junction contained 4 bases not matched to a gene. The CDR3 sequence is 14 residues long. The CDR3 DNA reads TGCAGCGTTGAGTCCCTAGCGGGATACAATGAGCAGTTCTTC. The encoded protein is CSVESLAGYNEQFF.

This clonotype has ten or more counts. V usage is TRBV12-3 or TRBV12-4 and J usage is TRBJ2-7, with a tentative D call TRBD2 (5 bases). The CDR3 totals 13 residues. The V end was cut by 4 bases, the J end by 0 bases, with 7 bases between. The CDR3, as DNA: TGTGCCAGCAGTTCGGGATTCTCCTACGAGCAGTACTTC. Translated, it gives CASSSGFSYEQYF.

This clonotype was found many times. The CDR3 coding sequence is TGCAGCGTCCTCCAGGACAGGCTCTCCTACGAGCAGTACTTC. Translation gives CSVLQDRLSYEQYF. The chain combines TRBV29-1 with TRBJ2-7; TRBD1 matches 7 bases. Germline assignment: CDR1 SQVTM and CDR2 ANQGSEA. V dropped 6 bases and J dropped 0; count of bases not matched to a gene: 8. This CDR3 has 14 amino acids.

This clonotype was recorded a few times. The V and J genes are TRBV5-5 and TRBJ1-5; D gene ambiguous. The V gene lost 5 bases and the J gene lost 9 bases, with 18 bases spanning the gap. The CDR3 spans 14 residues. CDR1 is SGHKS and CDR2 is YYEKEE in the germline V gene (reference sequence). In DNA form, the CDR3 reads TGTGCCAGCAGTCTCACGGACGGGGAATGGCCCCAGCATTTT. Translated, it gives CASSLTDGEWPQHF.

The chain is built from TRBV7-8 and TRBJ1-1, with TRBD1 as a possible D gene (6 bases). CDR1 is SGHVS, CDR2 FQNEAQ, per germline. V dropped 1 base and J dropped 1 base, with 10 bases sitting between them. This CDR3 is built from 15 residues. CDR3 sequence reads: CASSLGAGANTEAFF. The CDR3 nucleotides read TGTGCCAGCAGCTTAGGTGCGGGGGCGAACACTGAAGCTTTCTTT.

V gene TRBV30 combines with J gene TRBJ2-1; D gene ambiguous. The CDR3 loop spans 11 amino acids. The V and J ends lost 3 bases and 3 bases respectively, with 3 bases between them. Germline V gene sequence: CDR1 GTSNPN, CDR2 SVGIG (reference sequence). This chain's CDR3 is CAWRDYNEQFF. CDR3 in DNA: TGTGCCTGGAGAGACTACAATGAGCAGTTCTTC.

The genes are TRBV12-3 or TRBV12-4 and TRBJ1-1, with a possible D match to TRBD1 (5 bases). The CDR3 runs to 15 residues. V was cut by 7 bases and J by 3 bases, with 18 bases left in between. The CDR3 nucleotides read TGTGCCAGCACCCCAATCCGGGACTACGACACTGAAGCTTTCTTT. Its translation: CASTPIRDYDTEAFF.

In its sample, this clonotype was seen many times. The chain employs TRBV5-1 and TRBJ2-1; D is possibly TRBD2 (5 bases). Trimming took off 3 bases at V and 7 bases at J, with 11 bases between the two ends. Germline CDR1 SGHRS, CDR2 YFSETQ. The CDR3 spans 13 residues. CDR3 in amino acids: CASSSLLGNEQFF. In nucleotides, the CDR3 is TGCGCCAGCAGCTCATTACTAGGTAATGAGCAGTTCTTC.

In DNA, the CDR3 is TGTGCCAGCTATTCTCTGATGAACACTGAAGCTTTCTTT. This sequence encodes CASYSLMNTEAFF. The chain employs TRBV27 and TRBJ1-1; no clear D. The CDR3 consists of 13 residues. CDR1 and CDR2 (germline): MNHEY, SMNVEV (reference sequence). Trimming stripped 8 bases from V and 0 bases from J, with 10 bases between.

The V gene is TRBV5-1, the J gene TRBJ2-2; D is unresolved. The CDR3 length is 14 residues. Trimming left V 2 bases short and J 2 bases short, with 7 bases between. CDR1 is SGHRS and CDR2 is YFSETQ in the germline V gene. This chain's CDR3 is CASSLELNTGELFF. In DNA form, the CDR3 reads TGCGCCAGCAGCTTAGAACTCAACACCGGGGAGCTGTTTTTT.

Only a few counts were recorded for this clonotype. The chain is built from TRBV10-3 and TRBJ2-3, with 7 nucleotides matching TRBD2. The CDR3 totals 16 residues. The germline CDR1 and CDR2 sequences are ENHRY and SYGVKD. Losses at the gene ends were 4 bases for V and 2 bases for J; bases not matched to a gene: 9. The CDR3 bases are TGTGCCATCAGTGGGGGGGGGGAGACGGCCACAGATACGCAGTATTTT. As protein: CAISGGGETATDTQYF.

The chain recombines TRBV3-1 with TRBJ2-2; 8 positions match TRBD1. The CDR3 loop spans 16 amino acids. The germline V gene encodes CDR1 LGHDT and CDR2 YNNKEL (reference sequence). V was pared by 1 base and J by 6 bases, with 7 bases of the junction left unmatched. The chain's CDR3 is CASSQVSDRESGELFF. The CDR3 DNA is TGTGCCAGCAGCCAAGTCTCGGACAGGGAATCCGGGGAGCTGTTTTTT.

The genes are TRBV7-2 and TRBJ2-1; 7 bases fit TRBD1. The CDR3 length is 14 residues. Germline V gene data show CDR1 as SGHTA and CDR2 as FQGNSA. Trimming took 3 bases from V and 4 from J; bases not matched to a gene: 3. CDR3 protein: CASSFEQGYNEQFF. Written as DNA, the CDR3 is TGTGCCAGCAGCTTCGAACAGGGGTACAATGAGCAGTTCTTC.

This clonotype was seen a few times. This chain joins TRBV14 and TRBJ2-2; D might be TRBD2 (6 bases). This CDR3 has 15 residues. The ends were cut back, 0 bases at V and 6 bases at J, with 11 bases in the middle. Germline CDR1 reads SGHDN; CDR2 reads FVKESK. The CDR3, as DNA: TGTGCCAGCAGCCAAGAGGTCGGGAGCGCCGGGGAGCTGTTTTTT. Its protein is CASSQEVGSAGELFF. The full variable domain, completed using reference TRBV14 and TRBJ2-2, is EAGVTQFPSHSVIEKGQTVTLRCDPISGHDNLYWYRRVMGKEIKFLLHFVKESKQDESGMPNNRFLAERTGGTYSTLKVQPAELEDSGVYFCASSQEVGSAGELFFGEGSRLTVL.

This clonotype came up a few times. Relative to the germline gene, one junction end is altered; a read error may explain this. V usage is TRBV14 and J usage is TRBJ1-2, with D tentatively TRBD1 (5 bases). CDR1 SGHDN and CDR2 FVKESK come from the germline V gene. This CDR3 spans 15 amino acids. DNA for the CDR3: TGTGCCAGCAGCCAAGGTGGGACGGATAACTATGGCTACACTTTC. Its protein product is CASSQGGTDNYGYTF. The complete variable domain, with remaining parts taken from reference TRBV14 and TRBJ1-2, reads EAGVTQFPSHSVIEKGQTVTLRCDPISGHDNLYWYRRVMGKEIKFLLHFVKESKQDESGMPNNRFLAERTGGTYSTLKVQPAELEDSGVYFCASSQGGTDNYGYTFGSGTRLTVV.

This clonotype was counted a few times. The chain uses TRBV28 and TRBJ2-7; D perhaps matches TRBD1 (5 bases). The CDR3 sequence is 15 residues long. Trimming cost V 2 bases and J 0 bases, with 11 bases left between them. The germline CDR1 and CDR2 sequences are MDHEN and SYDVKM. This CDR3 is CASSLPDTISYEQYF. The CDR3 DNA is TGTGCCAGCAGTTTACCGGACACAATCTCCTACGAGCAGTACTTC.